The TCR beta chain under discussion was sequenced for a study of OX40 agonist ivuxolimab in advanced cancers. Generated by immunoSEQ multiplex PCR, the TCRdb table keeps only in-frame clones and is missing some. The table shows 35,000 or so clones, with 76% occurring only once. Trimming took 5 bases from V and 2 from J; bases not matched to a gene: 9. CDR3 length: 18 amino acids. Germline V CDR1 and CDR2: MNHEY, SMNVEV (reference sequence). The genes are TRBV27 and TRBJ2-6; 10 bases agree with TRBD1. The sequence derives from an adult with an advanced solid tumor such as melanoma, head and neck, liver or kidney cancer. Here the sequenced sample was CD4+ or CD8+ T cells sorted from blood, taken in a trial of the OX40 agonist ivuxolimab. The CDR3: CASSDGDRGIPGANVLTF. The CDR3 nucleotides are TGTGCCAGCAGTGACGGGGACAGGGGAATTCCTGGGGCCAACGTCCTGACTTTC.